This T cell receptor (beta chain) was obtained from a study of CD4 T cells in relation to SARS-CoV-2 and coronaviruses. The CDR3 length is 14 residues. Germline values: CDR1 SGHTA, CDR2 FQGNSA. V lost 3 bases and J 3 bases, leaving 12 bases between the germline ends. With respect to this clone: Its antigen is as yet unknown.

For about nine days, 10^5 sorted CD4+ cells grew with T cell-depleted PBMCs and CEF. Generated by immunoSEQ multiplex PCR, the TCRdb table keeps only in-frame clones and is missing some. The table has 40,000 to 50,000 clones, nearly 85% seen once. The rearrangement joins TRBV7-2 to TRBJ2-7, with D uncertain. Sequencing was done on a sample of naive CD4+ T cells from PBMCs, cultured in vitro. Sample subset: naive CD4+ T cells isolated by negative enrichment. This receptor was identified in an adult with COVID-19. The DNA of the CDR3 is TGTGCCAGCAGCTTGACCCTTGGTGGCTACGAGCAGTACTTC. Translated: CASSLTLGGYEQYF.